This paragraph reports one T cell receptor beta chain. Its specificity is unknown. Generated by immunoSEQ multiplex PCR, the TCRdb table keeps only in-frame clones and is missing some. The repertoire holds 150,000 to 200,000 clones, with 94% as singletons. The sample comes from a study of T cell responses to AZD1222 COVID-19 vaccine. General study results and limits: CD4 TCRs linked to vaccination spanned spike, dominating at 160-218 and 743-854.

The CDR3 runs 14 residues. CDR1 and CDR2 from the germline V gene are SGHKS and YYEKEE (reference sequence). Trimming stripped 2 bases from V and 1 base from J, with 9 bases between. This receptor was identified in an adult in good health. Sequenced material: peripheral blood, taken on day 0 of AZD1222 vaccination. V usage is TRBV5-5 and J usage is TRBJ1-1; a possible D gene is TRBD1 (5 bases). CDR3 nucleotides: TGTGCCAGCAGCTTCGACAGTGGGAACACTGAAGCTTTCTTT. It encodes CASSFDSGNTEAFF.